Shown below are 18 T cell receptor beta chains from a single sample sequenced in a study of T-cell memory formation after mild COVID-19. In TCRdb, the 5' RACE reads were re-called with MiXCR into one record per CDR3 protein. The table lists 300,000 to 350,000 distinct CDR3 sequences, about 13% of them singletons. The sample consisted of PBMCs or a T cell subset sorted from them (not recorded which). The source of these receptors is a man aged 18 to 29 who had mild COVID-19 (a few samples of this study predate the infection). Cell type and time point are not known.

This sequence joins TRBV5-6 and TRBJ2-1; D gene unclear. The V gene lost 0 bases and the J gene lost 0 bases, with 10 bases spanning the gap. The germline CDR1 and CDR2 sequences are SGHDT and YYEEEE. The length of the CDR3 is 16 residues. The CDR3 protein is CASSLDGSSSYNEQFF. The CDR3, as DNA: TGTGCCAGCAGCTTGGACGGTTCCAGCTCCTACAATGAGCAGTTCTTC.

The genes are TRBV6-5 and TRBJ2-6; TRBD1 matches at 8 bases. This CDR3 has 15 residues. CDR1 and CDR2 (germline): MNHEY, SVGAGI. Germline trimming cut 2 bases from V and 4 bases from J; bases unmatched to any gene: 1. The chain's CDR3 is CASSYQGAGANVLTF. CDR3 nucleotide sequence: TGTGCCAGCAGTTACCAGGGGGCCGGGGCCAACGTCCTGACTTTC.

This clonotype came up a few times. The chain carries TRBV2 and TRBJ2-7; tentatively, D is TRBD2 (6 bases). Trimming took off 8 bases at V and 3 bases at J, with 14 bases between the two ends. This CDR3 comprises 13 residues. The germline V gene encodes CDR1 SNHLY and CDR2 FYNNEI. The CDR3 sequence is CASGEGGFYEQYF. CDR3 in DNA: TGTGCCAGCGGAGAGGGAGGTTTCTACGAGCAGTACTTC.

The chain recombines TRBV4-3 with TRBJ1-6; perhaps TRBD1 as D (6 bases). The CDR3 runs 16 residues. Germline assignment: CDR1 LGHNA and CDR2 YSLEER. Trimming cost V 0 bases and J 7 bases, with 13 bases left between them. The CDR3 DNA reads as TGCGCCAGCAGCCAAGATTGGGACACTCGCAATTCACCCCTCCACTTT. Protein sequence: CASSQDWDTRNSPLHF.

This chain links TRBV5-1 with TRBJ1-1; 7 bases agree with TRBD1. Germline V gene data show CDR1 as SGHRS and CDR2 as YFSETQ. The CDR3 is made up of 12 amino acids. The J segment lost 7 bases and the V segment lost 4 bases, leaving 4 bases of the junction unmatched. CDR3 amino acids: CASSEGAGEAFF. The CDR3 DNA follows: TGCGCCAGCAGCGAGGGGGCGGGTGAAGCTTTCTTT.

A few counts support this clonotype. J is TRBJ2-7 and V is TRBV7-9; D is ambiguous. The CDR3 covers 13 residues. Trimming took 1 base from V and 5 from J, leaving 9 bases between them. The germline V gene has CDR1 SEHNR and CDR2 FQNEAQ (reference sequence). CDR3 nucleotides: TGTGCCAGCAGCTTAGGACCGCCTCACGAGCAGTACTTC. It specifies CASSLGPPHEQYF.

In its sample, this clonotype was seen many times. V gene TRBV5-1 combines with J gene TRBJ2-5; 9 bases agree with TRBD1. This CDR3 has 14 amino acids. V lost 7 bases to trimming and J lost 5 bases; unmatched junction nucleotides: 9. Germline V gene lookup returns CDR1 SGHRS and CDR2 YFSETQ. CDR3 bases: TGCGCCAGCTCACCAACAGGGGGCGGGGAGACCCAGTACTTC. This sequence encodes CASSPTGGGETQYF.

This clonotype was seen a handful of times. The chain links TRBV4-1 to TRBJ2-1; a weak D match, TRBD2 (5 bases). Trimming took off 2 bases at V and 0 bases at J, with 8 bases between the two ends. The CDR3 covers 15 residues. The germline gives CDR1 MGHRA, CDR2 YSYEKL. The CDR3 is CASSQSGSSYNEQFF. The CDR3 nucleotides are TGCGCCAGCAGCCAATCGGGGAGCTCCTACAATGAGCAGTTCTTC.

This clonotype was counted only a few times. The chain carries TRBV7-9 and TRBJ1-1; perhaps TRBD1 as D (5 bases). This CDR3 has 13 amino acids. In germline, CDR1 is SEHNR, CDR2 FQNEAQ (reference sequence). V was trimmed by 8 bases and J by 3 bases, leaving 13 bases between them. This CDR3 is CASCWRGDTEAFF. CDR3 DNA: TGTGCCAGCTGCTGGAGGGGCGACACTGAAGCTTTCTTT.

As to this clonotype: The junction departs from germline at one end; a sequencing error may be responsible. The chain joins TRBV10-3 to TRBJ2-1; TRBD2 is a possible D gene (5 bases). Germline CDR1 and CDR2: ENHRY and SYGVKD. This CDR3 is built from 15 residues. The CDR3 DNA follows: TGTGACATCAGTGACGGGGAATTGGCCTACAATGAGCAGTTCTTC. Protein: CDISDGELAYNEQFF.

This chain uses TRBV20-1 with TRBJ1-2; the D is unclear. The CDR3 is 15 amino acids. The V gene's germline CDR1 is DFQATT and CDR2 SNEGSKA (reference sequence). V was trimmed by 3 bases and J by 8 bases, leaving 22 bases between them. CDR3 protein: CSASSVQNKAHGYTF. In DNA form, the CDR3 reads TGCAGTGCTAGTTCGGTGCAAAACAAAGCTCACGGCTACACCTTC.

The sample holds a few counts of this clonotype. The V and J genes are TRBV28 and TRBJ2-2, with D possibly matching TRBD1 (5 bases). This CDR3 region has 15 residues. Germline V gives CDR1 MDHEN, CDR2 SYDVKM. V lost 7 bases and J lost 3, with 15 bases in between. The CDR3, as DNA: TGTGCCAGCAACACTCCAGGGCGCCACACCGGGGAGCTGTTTTTT. The encoded protein is CASNTPGRHTGELFF.

This clonotype was seen ten or more times. V usage is TRBV20-1 and J usage is TRBJ2-5; D could derive from TRBD1 or TRBD2 (6 bases each). The CDR3 covers 14 residues. V lost 5 bases and J lost 0, with 13 bases in between. Germline CDR1 is DFQATT and CDR2 is SNEGSKA (reference sequence). CDR3 region: CSARGLWHQETQYF. DNA of the CDR3: TGCAGTGCTCGGGGGCTATGGCACCAAGAGACCCAGTACTTC.

In this sample, this clonotype turned up a few times. The chain uses TRBV7-2 and TRBJ2-5, with D possibly being TRBD1 (6 bases). V shed 7 bases and J shed 5 bases, with 11 bases lying between them. The CDR3 runs 12 residues. Germline V gene sequence: CDR1 SGHTA, CDR2 FQGNSA. CDR3 residues: CASTGAGETQYF. CDR3 nucleotide sequence: TGTGCCAGCACAGGGGCAGGGGAGACCCAGTACTTC. Filled out from reference TRBV7-2 and TRBJ2-5, the complete variable domain reads GAGVSQSPSNKVTEKGKDVELRCDPISGHTALYWYRQSLGQGLEFLIYFQGNSAPDKSGLPSDRFSAERTGGSVSTLTIQRTQQEDSAVYLCASTGAGETQYFGPGTRLLVL.

This clonotype was counted between two and nine times. The chain employs TRBV9 and TRBJ2-7, with a weak D call TRBD2 (6 bases). Germline V lookup: CDR1 SGDLS, CDR2 YYNGEE. The V and J ends lost 0 bases and 7 bases respectively, with 11 bases between them. CDR3 length: 13 residues. The CDR3 here is CASSVGGGTEQYF. The DNA for the CDR3 is TGTGCCAGCAGCGTAGGAGGAGGGACGGAGCAGTACTTC.

This clonotype has at least ten counts. V usage is TRBV3-1 and J usage is TRBJ2-5; tentative D call: TRBD1 (5 bases). The CDR3 sequence is 16 residues long. Trimming shortened V by 1 base and J by 2 bases, and 14 bases separated the two germline ends. In germline, CDR1 is LGHDT, CDR2 YNNKEL (reference sequence). CDR3 loop: CASSQGFQGGQETQYF. In DNA, the CDR3 is TGTGCCAGCAGCCAAGGTTTCCAGGGTGGTCAAGAGACCCAGTACTTC.

The rearrangement uses TRBV27 and TRBJ2-5; TRBD2 matches at 9 bases. J lost 2 bases, V lost 5 bases, and 6 bases had no gene match. The germline V gene encodes CDR1 MNHEY and CDR2 SMNVEV (reference sequence). The CDR3 contains 15 residues. This CDR3 reads CASSPERGEQETQYF. CDR3 in DNA: TGTGCCAGCAGTCCCGAGCGGGGGGAACAAGAGACCCAGTACTTC.

The rearrangement joins TRBV20-1 to TRBJ1-6; 11 bases are a match to TRBD1. CDR3 length: 14 amino acids. The V gene end was trimmed by 0 bases and the J gene end by 10 bases; junction bases not matched to a gene: 2. Germline V lookup: CDR1 DFQATT, CDR2 SNEGSKA (reference sequence). This CDR3 is CSARDRDRGSPLHF. The CDR3 region has the DNA TGCAGTGCTAGAGATAGGGACAGGGGGTCACCCCTCCACTTT.